The present T cell receptor (beta chain) was sequenced within a study of OX40 agonist ivuxolimab in advanced cancers. Study-wide background: Patients were infused with ivuxolimab every 2 weeks at 0.01 to 10 mg/kg.

About this clone itself: Its antigen is currently unknown.

V was pared by 3 bases and J by 2 bases, with 5 bases of the junction left unmatched. Germline assignment: CDR1 LNHDA and CDR2 SQIVND (reference sequence). The CDR3 length is 15 residues. Overall study findings and caveats: At 0.1-3.0 mg/kg, partial responders had clonal expansion among the lowest observed.

TCRdb keeps only in-frame clones here, not all; method: immunoSEQ multiplex PCR. The data show 15,000 to 20,000 clones, with around 85% seen just once and approximately 60% held by the top ten. The V and J genes are TRBV19 and TRBJ2-7, with 9 positions matching TRBD1. The sequence derives from an adult with an advanced solid tumor such as melanoma, head and neck, liver or kidney cancer. This specimen was CD4+ or CD8+ T cells sorted from blood, taken in a trial of the OX40 agonist ivuxolimab. In DNA form, the CDR3 reads TGTGCCAGTAGTATCGGGACAGGGTACACCTACGAGCAGTACTTC. This translates into CASSIGTGYTYEQYF.